This TCR beta chain was sequenced during a study of blood T cells in healthy people across ages. V lost 0 bases to trimming and J lost 6 bases, with 12 bases between them. CDR3 length: 15 residues. Germline values: CDR1 SGHTA, CDR2 FQGNSA. This clonotype was observed many times. The draw of peripheral blood yielded roughly 10 milliliters from each donor. Using a J-beta primer mix together with a sample-barcoded 5' primer, a second PCR was run for roughly 6 to 12 cycles. TCRdb itself ran the 5' RACE reads through MiXCR, one entry per CDR3 protein. The sample lists 700,000 or so distinct CDR3 sequences, around 38% occurring once.

Sequenced: blood. The chain combines TRBV7-2 with TRBJ2-4; no reliable D call. The TCR sequence derives from an elderly man in good health. This CDR3 is CASSLAFGQTNIQYF. The CDR3 DNA sequence: TGTGCCAGCAGCTTAGCGTTCGGGCAGACAAACATTCAGTACTTC. Full variable domain (missing parts from reference TRBV7-2 and TRBJ2-4): GAGVSQSPSNKVTEKGKDVELRCDPISGHTALYWYRQSLGQGLEFLIYFQGNSAPDKSGLPSDRFSAERTGGSVSTLTIQRTQQEDSAVYLCASSLAFGQTNIQYFGAGTRLSVL.